This T cell receptor beta chain was sequenced in a study of blood T cells in healthy people across ages. Study context: With template switching, about one barcoded beta molecule was captured per two T cells.

Study-wide results and caveats: A roughly linear fall in TCR beta diversity per million T cells was seen with increasing age. Higher naive T cell percentage went strongly together with higher TCR beta diversity. One million T cells yielded diversity estimates that were considered underestimates.

It was with a sample-barcoded 5' primer and a J-beta primer mix that a second PCR of roughly 7 to 12 cycles was run. MiXCR, applied by TCRdb to the 5' RACE reads, yields one record per CDR3 protein. The sample consists of more than 700,000 distinct CDR3 sequences, roughly 53% of them appearing once. In germline, CDR1 is SNHLY, CDR2 FYNNEI. The CDR3 loop spans 14 amino acids. V lost 7 bases to trimming and J lost 2 bases, with 15 bases between them. As concerns this clonotype: Its cognate antigen is unknown.

This chain links TRBV2 with TRBJ2-7; D not certain. The clonotype comes from a man older than 75 in good health. The sample comprised blood. DNA of the CDR3: TGTGCCAGCACCAGGACGCAGTCTACCTACGAGCAGTACTTC. Amino acid sequence: CASTRTQSTYEQYF.